These 10 T cell receptor beta chains originate from one sample sequenced in a study of control samples from healthy donors and cancer patients. Sequencing was performed with immunoSEQ multiplex PCR; in TCRdb, only in-frame clones are kept and a portion is missing. The profile shows about 73,000 clones, just under 90% of them singletons. Sequenced input: PBMCs. The receptors here all came from a man aged 55-75 years with lung cancer.

The chain combines TRBV7-2 with TRBJ2-1; 9 nucleotides line up with TRBD1. CDR1 SGHTA and CDR2 FQGNSA come from the germline V gene. The V segment lost 3 bases and the J segment 9 bases; nucleotides outside the gene matches: 9. This CDR3 has 15 residues. CDR3 in amino acids: CASSFFGTGPGEQFF. DNA for the CDR3: TGTGCCAGCAGCTTTTTCGGGACAGGGCCGGGTGAGCAGTTCTTC.

V is TRBV4-1 and J is TRBJ2-3, with a weak D call TRBD1 (6 bases). This CDR3 contains 16 residues. CDR1 and CDR2 (germline): MGHRA, YSYEKL. The V end was cut by 6 bases, the J end by 6 bases, with 22 bases between. CDR3 DNA sequence: TGCGCCAGCAGATACTCCAGACAGGCTTCACGGGATACGCAGTATTTT. Translation: CASRYSRQASRDTQYF.

The rearrangement links TRBV6-5 to TRBJ1-1; no clear D. V lost 6 bases to trimming and J lost 4 bases, with 12 bases between them. The CDR3 loop spans 13 amino acids. Per the germline V gene, CDR1 is MNHEY and CDR2 is SVGAGI. CDR3 protein: CASSQRTGTEAFF. Written as DNA, the CDR3 is TGTGCCAGCAGCCAAAGGACGGGCACTGAAGCTTTCTTT.

The chain combines TRBV27 with TRBJ2-6, with TRBD1 identical over 9 bases. J was trimmed by 0 bases and V by 3 bases; bases with no gene match: 3. The CDR3 runs to 17 residues. Looked up from germline, CDR1 is MNHEY and CDR2 is SMNVEV (reference sequence). The CDR3 nucleotides read TGTGCCAGCAGTTTGAAGGACAGGGGCTCTGGGGCCAACGTCCTGACTTTC. Encoded protein: CASSLKDRGSGANVLTF. Based on the CDR3 plus reference TRBV27 and TRBJ2-6, the full variable domain is EAQVTQNPRYLITVTGKKLTVTCSQNMNHEYMSWYRQDPGLGLRQIYYSMNVEVTDKGDVPEGYKVSRKEKRNFPLILESPSPNQTSLYFCASSLKDRGSGANVLTFGAGSRLTVL.

The DNA for the CDR3 is TGCGCCAGCAGCATAGGGACAGGGATTAATGAAAAACTGTTTTTT. Protein product: CASSIGTGINEKLFF. This chain uses TRBV5-1 with TRBJ1-4; 9 bases fit TRBD1. This CDR3 spans 15 amino acids. From germline, CDR1 is SGHRS and CDR2 YFSETQ. The V segment lost 4 bases and the J segment 4 bases; nucleotides outside the gene matches: 5.

The rearrangement links TRBV7-8 to TRBJ2-2; TRBD1 might be the D (5 bases). Per germline, CDR1 SGHVS and CDR2 FQNEAQ. This CDR3 spans 18 amino acids. V lost 1 base, J lost 1 base, and 16 bases lay in between. The CDR3 nucleotides read TGTGCCAGCAGCTTAGATAACAGGCGGCCGGGGAACACCGGGGAGCTGTTTTTT. Its protein is CASSLDNRRPGNTGELFF.

The chain links TRBV18 to TRBJ1-1; D remains ambiguous. Germline V gene data show CDR1 as KGHSH and CDR2 as LQKENI. The V and J ends lost 0 bases and 11 bases respectively, with 13 bases between them. The CDR3 is 13 residues long. The CDR3 loop is CASSPPERAGAFF. CDR3 in DNA: TGTGCCAGCTCACCACCAGAACGAGCGGGGGCTTTCTTT.

V gene TRBV10-3 combines with J gene TRBJ1-2; the D is unclear. This CDR3 region has 16 residues. Germline CDR1 and CDR2: ENHRY and SYGVKD. Trimming left V 2 bases short and J 0 bases short, with 13 bases between. CDR3 DNA: TGTGCCATCAGTGAGGGCGGAGTAAGGACTAACTATGGCTACACCTTC. Its protein product is CAISEGGVRTNYGYTF.

The chain uses TRBV5-1 and TRBJ2-5; D remains ambiguous. V was pared by 4 bases and J by 4 bases, with 8 bases between. This CDR3 is 12 amino acids long. The germline V gene encodes CDR1 SGHRS and CDR2 YFSETQ. In DNA form, the CDR3 reads TGCGCCAGCAGCCCAGTTGGAGAGACCCAGTACTTC. Translating it yields CASSPVGETQYF.

This clone was counted only a few times. The rearrangement links TRBV4-2 to TRBJ2-5; 11 bases line up with TRBD2. This CDR3 has 16 residues. V gave up 4 bases and J gave up 3 bases; unmatched junction bases: 7. Germline assignment: CDR1 LGHNA and CDR2 YNFKEQ. CDR3 bases: TGTGCCAGCAGCCTGAGGGGGGGACTAGCGGAAGAGACCCAGTACTTC. Protein product: CASSLRGGLAEETQYF.